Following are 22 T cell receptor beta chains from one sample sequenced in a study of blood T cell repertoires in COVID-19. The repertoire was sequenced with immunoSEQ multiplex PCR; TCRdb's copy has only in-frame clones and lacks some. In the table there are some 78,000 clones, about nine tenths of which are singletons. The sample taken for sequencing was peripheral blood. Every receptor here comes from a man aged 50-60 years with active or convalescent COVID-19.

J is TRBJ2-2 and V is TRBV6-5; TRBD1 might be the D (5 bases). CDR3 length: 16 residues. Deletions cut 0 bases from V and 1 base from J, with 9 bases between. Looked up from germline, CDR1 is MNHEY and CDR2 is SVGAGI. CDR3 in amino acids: CASSYSAGWNTGELFF. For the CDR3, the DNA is TGTGCCAGCAGTTACTCGGCAGGGTGGAACACCGGGGAGCTGTTTTTT.

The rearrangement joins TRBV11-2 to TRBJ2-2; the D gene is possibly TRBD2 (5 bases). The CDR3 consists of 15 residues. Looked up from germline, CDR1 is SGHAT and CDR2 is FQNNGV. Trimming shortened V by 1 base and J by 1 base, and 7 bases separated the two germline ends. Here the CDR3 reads CASSLAGGNTGELFF. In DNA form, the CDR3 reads TGTGCCAGCAGCTTAGCTGGAGGGAACACCGGGGAGCTGTTTTTT.

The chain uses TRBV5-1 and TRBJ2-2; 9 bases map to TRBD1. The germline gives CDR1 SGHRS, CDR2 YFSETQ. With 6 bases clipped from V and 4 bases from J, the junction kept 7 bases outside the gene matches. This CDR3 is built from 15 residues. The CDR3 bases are TGCGCCAGCACCGAACAGGGGGCAGGCACCGGGGAGCTGTTTTTT. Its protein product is CASTEQGAGTGELFF. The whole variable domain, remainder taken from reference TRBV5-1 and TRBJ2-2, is KAGVTQTPRYLIKTRGQQVTLSCSPISGHRSVSWYQQTPGQGLQFLFEYFSETQRNKGNFPGRFSGRQFSNSRSEMNVSTLELGDSALYLCASTEQGAGTGELFFGEGSRLTVL.

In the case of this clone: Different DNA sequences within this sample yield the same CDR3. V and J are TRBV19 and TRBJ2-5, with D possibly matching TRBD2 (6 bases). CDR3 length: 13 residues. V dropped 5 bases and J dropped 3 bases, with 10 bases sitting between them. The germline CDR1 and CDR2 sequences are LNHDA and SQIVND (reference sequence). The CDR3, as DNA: TGTGCCAGTAGTCCCAGGAGGGAAGAGACCCAGTACTTC. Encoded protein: CASSPRREETQYF.

The CDR3 DNA is TGTGCCACCAGCAGAGGTAGCGGGGCGGGAACAGATACGCAGTATTTT. It codes for CATSRGSGAGTDTQYF. The V gene is TRBV15, the J gene TRBJ2-3; 8 bases are a match to TRBD2. CDR3 length: 16 amino acids. CDR1 and CDR2 (germline): LNHNV, YYDKDF (reference sequence). V was pared by 1 base and J by 3 bases, with 6 bases of the junction left unmatched.

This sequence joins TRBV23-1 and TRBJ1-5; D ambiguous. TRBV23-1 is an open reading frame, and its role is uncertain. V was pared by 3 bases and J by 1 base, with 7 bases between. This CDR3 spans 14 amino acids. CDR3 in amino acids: CASSQVRSNQPQHF. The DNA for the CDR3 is TGCGCCAGCAGTCAGGTACGGAGCAATCAGCCCCAGCATTTT.

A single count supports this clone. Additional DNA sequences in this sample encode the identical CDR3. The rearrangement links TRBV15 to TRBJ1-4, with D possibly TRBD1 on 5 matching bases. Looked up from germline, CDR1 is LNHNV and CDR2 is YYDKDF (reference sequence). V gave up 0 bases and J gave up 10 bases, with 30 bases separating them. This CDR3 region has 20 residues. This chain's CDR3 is CATSRDTWDRGGIERGKLFF. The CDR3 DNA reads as TGTGCCACCAGCAGAGATACTTGGGATAGGGGAGGGATTGAAAGAGGAAAACTGTTTTTT. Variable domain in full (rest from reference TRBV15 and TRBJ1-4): DAMVIQNPRYQVTQFGKPVTLSCSQTLNHNVMYWYQQKSSQAPKLLFHYYDKDFNNEADTPDNFQSRRPNTSFCFLDIRSPGLGDTAMYLCATSRDTWDRGGIERGKLFFGSGTQLSVL.

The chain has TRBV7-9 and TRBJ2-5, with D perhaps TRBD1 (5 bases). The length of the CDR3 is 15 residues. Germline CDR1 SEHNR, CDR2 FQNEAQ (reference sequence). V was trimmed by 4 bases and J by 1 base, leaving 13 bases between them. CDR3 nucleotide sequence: TGTGCCAGCAGCTCAAAGGGGCTTGGCCAAGAGACCCAGTACTTC. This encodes CASSSKGLGQETQYF.

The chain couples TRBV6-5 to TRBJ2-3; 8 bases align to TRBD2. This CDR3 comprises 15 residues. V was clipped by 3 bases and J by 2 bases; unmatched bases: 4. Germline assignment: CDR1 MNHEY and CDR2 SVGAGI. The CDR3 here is CASSYERGYTDTQYF. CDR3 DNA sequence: TGTGCCAGCAGTTATGAGCGGGGGTACACAGATACGCAGTATTTT.

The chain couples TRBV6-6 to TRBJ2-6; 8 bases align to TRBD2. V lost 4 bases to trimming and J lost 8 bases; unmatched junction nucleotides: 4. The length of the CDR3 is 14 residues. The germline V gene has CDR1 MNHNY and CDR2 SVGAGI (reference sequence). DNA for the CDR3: TGTGCCAGCAGTTTTACGGGAGGGACCAACGTCCTGACTTTC. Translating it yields CASSFTGGTNVLTF.

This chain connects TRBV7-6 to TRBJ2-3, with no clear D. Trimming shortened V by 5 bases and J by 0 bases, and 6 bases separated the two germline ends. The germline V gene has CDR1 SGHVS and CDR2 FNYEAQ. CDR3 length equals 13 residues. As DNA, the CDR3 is TGTGCCAGCAGCCCGTTTAGCACAGATACGCAGTATTTT. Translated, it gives CASSPFSTDTQYF.

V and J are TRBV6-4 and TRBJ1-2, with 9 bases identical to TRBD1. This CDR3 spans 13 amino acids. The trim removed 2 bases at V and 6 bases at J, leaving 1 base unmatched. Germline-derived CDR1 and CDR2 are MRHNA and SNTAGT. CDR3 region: CASSDGTGNGYTF. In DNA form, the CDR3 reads TGTGCCAGCAGTGACGGGACAGGGAATGGCTACACCTTC.

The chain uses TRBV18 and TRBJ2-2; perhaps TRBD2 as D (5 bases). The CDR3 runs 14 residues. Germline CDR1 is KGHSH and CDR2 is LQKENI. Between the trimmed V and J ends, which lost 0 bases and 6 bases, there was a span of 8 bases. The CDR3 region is CASSPPGLPGELFF. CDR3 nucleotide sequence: TGTGCCAGCTCACCACCAGGACTCCCCGGGGAGCTGTTTTTT.

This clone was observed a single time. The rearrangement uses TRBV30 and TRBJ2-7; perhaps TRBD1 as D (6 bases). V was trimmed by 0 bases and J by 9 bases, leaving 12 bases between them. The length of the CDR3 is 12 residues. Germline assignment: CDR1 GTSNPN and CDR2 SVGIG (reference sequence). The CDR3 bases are TGTGCCTGGAGTGTACAGGGCAAAGGGCAGTACTTC. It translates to CAWSVQGKGQYF.

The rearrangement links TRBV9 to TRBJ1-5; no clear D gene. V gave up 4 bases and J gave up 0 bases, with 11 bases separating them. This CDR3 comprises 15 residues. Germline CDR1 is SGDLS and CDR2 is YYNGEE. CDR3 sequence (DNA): TGTGCCAGCAGCCCGTGGGCAGGTAGCAATCAGCCCCAGCATTTT. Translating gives CASSPWAGSNQPQHF.

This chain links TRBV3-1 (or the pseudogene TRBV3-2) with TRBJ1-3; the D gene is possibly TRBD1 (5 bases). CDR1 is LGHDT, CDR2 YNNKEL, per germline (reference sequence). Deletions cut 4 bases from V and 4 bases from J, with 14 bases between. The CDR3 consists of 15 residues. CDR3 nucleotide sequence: TGTGCCAGCAGCCGAGGAGGGACTTACGGAAACACCATATATTTT. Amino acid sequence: CASSRGGTYGNTIYF.

CDR3 in DNA: TGTGCCGTCAGAACTAACTATGGCTACACCTTC. Translating it yields CAVRTNYGYTF. V and J are TRBV6-5 and TRBJ1-2, with D hard to call. CDR1 and CDR2 (germline): MNHEY, SVGAGI. CDR3 length: 11 amino acids. Trimming removed 11 bases from V and 0 bases from J, with 7 bases in between.

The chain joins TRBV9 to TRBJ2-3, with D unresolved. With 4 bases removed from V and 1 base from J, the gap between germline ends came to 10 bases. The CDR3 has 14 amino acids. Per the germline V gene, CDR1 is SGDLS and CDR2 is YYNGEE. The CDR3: CASSLTPGTDTQYF. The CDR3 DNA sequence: TGTGCCAGCAGCCTGACACCTGGCACAGATACGCAGTATTTT.

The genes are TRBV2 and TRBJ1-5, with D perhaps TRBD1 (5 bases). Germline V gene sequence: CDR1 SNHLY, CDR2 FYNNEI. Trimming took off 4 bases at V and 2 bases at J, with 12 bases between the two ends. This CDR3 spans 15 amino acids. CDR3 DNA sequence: TGTGCCAGCAGTGGCTCGGGGGTGGGCAATCAGCCCCAGCATTTT. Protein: CASSGSGVGNQPQHF.

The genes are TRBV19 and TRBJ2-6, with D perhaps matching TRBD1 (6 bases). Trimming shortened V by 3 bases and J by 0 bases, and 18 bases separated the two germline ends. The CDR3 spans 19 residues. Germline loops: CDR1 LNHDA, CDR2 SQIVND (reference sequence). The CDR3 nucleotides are TGTGCCAGTAGTATCCCACCCTGGACAGCCTCCTCTGGGGCCAACGTCCTGACTTTC. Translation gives CASSIPPWTASSGANVLTF. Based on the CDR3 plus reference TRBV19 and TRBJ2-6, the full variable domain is DGGITQSPKYLFRKEGQNVTLSCEQNLNHDAMYWYRQDPGQGLRLIYYSQIVNDFQKGDIAEGYSVSREKKESFPLTVTSAQKNPTAFYLCASSIPPWTASSGANVLTFGAGSRLTVL.

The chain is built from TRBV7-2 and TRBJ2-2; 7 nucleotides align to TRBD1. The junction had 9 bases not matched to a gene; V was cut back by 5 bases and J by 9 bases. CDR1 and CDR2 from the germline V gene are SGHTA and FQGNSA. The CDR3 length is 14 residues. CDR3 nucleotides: TGTGCCAGCAGCGCCACTACAGGGGACCGGGAGCTGTTTTTT. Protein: CASSATTGDRELFF.

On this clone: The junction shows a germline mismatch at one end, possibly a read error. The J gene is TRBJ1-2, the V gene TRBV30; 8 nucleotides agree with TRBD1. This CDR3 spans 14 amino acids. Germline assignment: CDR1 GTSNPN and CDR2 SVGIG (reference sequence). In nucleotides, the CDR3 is TGTGCGTGGACGGGAGCAGGGGGCTTCTATGGCTACACCTTC. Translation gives CAWTGAGGFYGYTF.